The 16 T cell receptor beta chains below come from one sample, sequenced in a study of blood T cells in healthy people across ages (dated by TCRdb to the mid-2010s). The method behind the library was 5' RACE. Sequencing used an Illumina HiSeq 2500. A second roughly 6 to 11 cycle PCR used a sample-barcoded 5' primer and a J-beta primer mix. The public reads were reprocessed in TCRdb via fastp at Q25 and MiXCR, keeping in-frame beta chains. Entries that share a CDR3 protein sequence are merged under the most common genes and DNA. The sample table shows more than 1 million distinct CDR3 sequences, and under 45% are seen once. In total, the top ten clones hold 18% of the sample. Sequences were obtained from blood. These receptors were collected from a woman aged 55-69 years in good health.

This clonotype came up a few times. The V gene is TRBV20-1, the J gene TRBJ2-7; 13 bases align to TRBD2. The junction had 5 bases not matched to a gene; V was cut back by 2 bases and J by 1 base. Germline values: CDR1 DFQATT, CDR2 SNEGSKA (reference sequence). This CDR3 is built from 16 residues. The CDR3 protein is CSARSGTSGTSYEQYF. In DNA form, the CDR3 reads TGCAGTGCTAGATCCGGGACTAGCGGGACTTCCTACGAGCAGTACTTC.

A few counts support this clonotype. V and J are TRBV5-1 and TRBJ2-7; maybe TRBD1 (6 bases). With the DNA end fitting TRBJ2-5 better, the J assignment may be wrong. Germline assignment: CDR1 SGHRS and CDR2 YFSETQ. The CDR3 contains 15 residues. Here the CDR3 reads CASSWLLDRQETQYF. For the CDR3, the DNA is TGCGCCAGCTCCTGGCTTTTGGACAGACAAGAGACCCAGTACTTC.

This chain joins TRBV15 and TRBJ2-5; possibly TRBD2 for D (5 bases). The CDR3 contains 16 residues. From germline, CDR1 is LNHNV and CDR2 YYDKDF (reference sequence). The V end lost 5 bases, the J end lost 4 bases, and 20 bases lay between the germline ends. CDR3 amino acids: CATSDALAYPLETQYF. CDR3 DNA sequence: TGTGCCACCAGCGACGCCTTAGCGTACCCACTAGAGACCCAGTACTTC.

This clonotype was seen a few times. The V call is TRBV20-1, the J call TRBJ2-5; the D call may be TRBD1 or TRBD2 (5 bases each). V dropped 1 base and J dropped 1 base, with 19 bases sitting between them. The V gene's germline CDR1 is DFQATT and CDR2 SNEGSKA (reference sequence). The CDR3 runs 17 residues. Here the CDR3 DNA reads TGCAGTGCTAGAGTCCTGTCCGGGACGGCACTCCAAGAGACCCAGTACTTC. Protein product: CSARVLSGTALQETQYF.

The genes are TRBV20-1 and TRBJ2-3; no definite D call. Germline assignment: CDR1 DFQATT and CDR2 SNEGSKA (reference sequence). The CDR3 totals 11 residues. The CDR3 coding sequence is TGCACTCCTACTGTGGTAGATACGCAGTATTTT. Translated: CTPTVVDTQYF.

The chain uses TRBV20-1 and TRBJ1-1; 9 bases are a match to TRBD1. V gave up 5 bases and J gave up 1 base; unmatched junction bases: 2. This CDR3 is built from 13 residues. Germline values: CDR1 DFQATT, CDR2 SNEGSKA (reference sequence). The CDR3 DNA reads TGCAGTGCTGACAGGGGGTGGAACACTGAAGCTTTCTTT. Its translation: CSADRGWNTEAFF.

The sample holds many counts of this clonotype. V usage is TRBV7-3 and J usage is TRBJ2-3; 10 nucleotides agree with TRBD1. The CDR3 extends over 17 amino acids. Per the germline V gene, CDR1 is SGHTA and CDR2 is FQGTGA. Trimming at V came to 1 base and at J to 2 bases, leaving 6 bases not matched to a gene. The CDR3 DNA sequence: TGTGCCAGCAGCTTAATAGGGGGACAGGGGCTCACAGATACGCAGTATTTT. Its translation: CASSLIGGQGLTDTQYF.

The CDR3 nucleotides are TGTGCCAGCTCACCATCAGGCCTGGCAGCGTTGGAAAACATTCAGTACTTC. Translation: CASSPSGLAALENIQYF. The J gene is TRBJ2-4, the V gene TRBV18, with D unresolved. The germline V gene has CDR1 KGHSH and CDR2 LQKENI. The CDR3 sequence is 17 residues long. The ends were cut back, 2 bases at V and 5 bases at J, with 19 bases in the middle.

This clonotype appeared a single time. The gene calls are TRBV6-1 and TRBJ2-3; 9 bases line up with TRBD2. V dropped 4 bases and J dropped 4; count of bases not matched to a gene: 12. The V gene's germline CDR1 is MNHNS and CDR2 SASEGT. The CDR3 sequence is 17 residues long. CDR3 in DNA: TGTGCCAGCAGTGGATCAAACCTAGCGGGATTCGCAGATACGCAGTATTTT. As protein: CASSGSNLAGFADTQYF.

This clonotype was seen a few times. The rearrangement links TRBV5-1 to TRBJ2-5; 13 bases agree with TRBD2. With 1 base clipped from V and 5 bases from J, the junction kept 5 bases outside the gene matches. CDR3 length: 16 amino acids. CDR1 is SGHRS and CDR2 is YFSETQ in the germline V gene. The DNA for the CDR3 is TGCGCCAGCAGCTTGACGGGACTAGCGGGAACTGAGACCCAGTACTTC. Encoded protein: CASSLTGLAGTETQYF.

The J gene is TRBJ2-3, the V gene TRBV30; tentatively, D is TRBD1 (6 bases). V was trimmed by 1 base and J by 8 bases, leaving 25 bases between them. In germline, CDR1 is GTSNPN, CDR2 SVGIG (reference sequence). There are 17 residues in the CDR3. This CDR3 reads CAWSGLRRQGFSGTQYF. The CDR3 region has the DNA TGTGCCTGGAGTGGACTTCGACGGCAGGGGTTTTCGGGTACGCAGTATTTT.

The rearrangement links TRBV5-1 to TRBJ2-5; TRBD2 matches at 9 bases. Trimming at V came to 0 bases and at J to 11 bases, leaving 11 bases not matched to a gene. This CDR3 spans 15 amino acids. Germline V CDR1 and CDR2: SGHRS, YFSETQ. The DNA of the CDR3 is TGCGCCAGCAGCTTGGGTAGCGGGAGATTCAATGAGCAGTACTTC. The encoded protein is CASSLGSGRFNEQYF.

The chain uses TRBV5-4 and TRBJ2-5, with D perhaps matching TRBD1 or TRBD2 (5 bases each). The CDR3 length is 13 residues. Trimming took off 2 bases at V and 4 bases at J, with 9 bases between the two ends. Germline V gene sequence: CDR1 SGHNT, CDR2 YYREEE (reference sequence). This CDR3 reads CASSLKGTETQYF. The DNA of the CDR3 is TGTGCCAGCAGCTTAAAAGGGACAGAGACCCAGTACTTC.

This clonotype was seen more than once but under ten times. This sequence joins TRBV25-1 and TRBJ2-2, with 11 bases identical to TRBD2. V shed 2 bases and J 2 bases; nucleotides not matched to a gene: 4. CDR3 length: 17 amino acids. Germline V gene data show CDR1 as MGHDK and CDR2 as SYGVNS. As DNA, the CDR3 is TGTGCCAGCAGTGAACGGCTAGCGGGAGGTAACACCGGGGAGCTGTTTTTT. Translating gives CASSERLAGGNTGELFF. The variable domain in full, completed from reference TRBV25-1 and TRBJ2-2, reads EADIYQTPRYLVIGTGKKITLECSQTMGHDKMYWYQQDPGMELHLIHYSYGVNSTEKGDLSSESTVSRIRTEHFPLTLESARPSHTSQYLCASSERLAGGNTGELFFGEGSRLTVL.

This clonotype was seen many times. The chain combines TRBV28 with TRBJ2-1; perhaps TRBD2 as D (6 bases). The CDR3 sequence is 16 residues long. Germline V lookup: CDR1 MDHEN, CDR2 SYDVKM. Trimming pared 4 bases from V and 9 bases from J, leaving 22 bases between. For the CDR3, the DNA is TGTGCCAGCAGTTCCACTCCGGGAGCACGGAGTCTTGAGCAGTTCTTC. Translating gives CASSSTPGARSLEQFF.

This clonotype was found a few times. The CDR3 spells CASSPYRDGNEQFF. The CDR3 bases are TGTGCCAGCAGTCCTTACAGGGACGGCAATGAGCAGTTCTTC. The rearrangement links TRBV27 to TRBJ2-1; TRBD1 might be the D (6 bases). Germline values: CDR1 MNHEY, CDR2 SMNVEV (reference sequence). The CDR3 is made up of 14 amino acids. Trimming removed 5 bases at V and 6 bases at J, with 14 bases between.